These T cell receptor beta chains were read from a single sample in a study of blood T cell repertoires in COVID-19. The data were produced by immunoSEQ multiplex PCR, yet TCRdb's version contains in-frame clones alone and is incomplete. Among some 65,000 clones listed, 85% were seen once. The specimen was peripheral blood. The receptor set was obtained from a man older than 75 with acute or convalescent COVID-19. The CDR3 runs from the conserved cysteine through the conserved F or W. D genes are given only for firm matches. Not every row has a clone size; where given, it reads once, few, many or a size class.

TRBJ1-5 | once | TRBD1 | TRBV29-1 | TGCAGCGTTGAGGCAGGGGGCGGGGGTCAGCCCCAGCATTTT | CSVEAGGGGQPQHF
TRBJ1-1 | NA | TRBD1 | TRBV24-1 | TGTGCCACCACACAGGGGGAGAACACTGAAGCTTTCTTT | CATTQGENTEAFF
TRBJ2-5 | NA | TRBD2 | TRBV5-6 | TGTGCCAGCAGCCCCCGGACTAGCGGGAGGTTGCCGTTCCAAGAGACCCAGTACTTC | CASSPRTSGRLPFQETQYF
TRBJ2-7 | once | TRBD1 | TRBV6-5 | TGTGCCAGCAGTTACTCCGAGACAGGGGCCGAGCAGTACTTC | CASSYSETGAEQYF
TRBJ1-1 | NA | TRBD1 | TRBV9 | TGTGCCAGCAGTGCCTTGGGACAGGGGAGCACTGAAGCTTTCTTT | CASSALGQGSTEAFF
TRBJ1-5 | NA | NA | TRBV9 | TGTGCCAGCAGCGTAGGGGGCAGCAATCAGCCCCAGCATTTT | CASSVGGSNQPQHF
TRBJ1-1 | NA | NA | TRBV30 | TGTGCCTGGAAAGAGGATGGCGGGTACACTGAAGCTTTCTTT | CAWKEDGGYTEAFF
TRBJ1-3 | few | NA | TRBV4-1 | TGCGCCAGCAGCCCCGGACTGGCGGCGAGCTCTGGAAACACCATATATTTT | CASSPGLAASSGNTIYF
TRBJ2-5 | NA | TRBD2 | TRBV18 | TGTGCCAGCTCACCACGACTAGCGGAAGAGACCCAGTACTTC | CASSPRLAEETQYF
TRBJ2-3 | NA | NA | TRBV30 | TGTGCCTGGAGCCTAGCCGGCCATACGCAGTATTTT | CAWSLAGHTQYF
TRBJ1-1 | NA | NA | TRBV29-1 | TGCAGCGTTATGGACCTAGGAGGCACTGAAGCTTTCTTT | CSVMDLGGTEAFF
TRBJ1-2 | NA | NA | TRBV7-9 | TGTGCCAGCGGAAGGGGGATAGATGGCTACACCTTC | CASGRGIDGYTF
TRBJ1-6 | NA | NA | TRBV6-5 | TGTGCCAGCAGACAGAGCTCCTATAATTCACCCCTCCACTTT | CASRQSSYNSPLHF
TRBJ2-1 | once | TRBD2 | TRBV9 | TGTGCCAGCAGCCCGAGGGGTCTAGCGGGTGTCAATGAGCAGTTCTTC | CASSPRGLAGVNEQFF
TRBJ1-3 | NA | TRBD1 | TRBV19 | TGTGCCAGCCATACCTCCAGGGGGCCCTCTGGAAACACCATATATTTT | CASHTSRGPSGNTIYF
TRBJ1-1 | NA | NA | TRBV6-5 | TGTGCCAGCATTAAGGGGCAGGGGAACACTGAAGCTTTCTTT | CASIKGQGNTEAFF
TRBJ2-7 | NA | TRBD1 | TRBV30 | TGTGCCTGGAGTGTAAAAGGGACAGGATACGAGCAGTACTTC | CAWSVKGTGYEQYF